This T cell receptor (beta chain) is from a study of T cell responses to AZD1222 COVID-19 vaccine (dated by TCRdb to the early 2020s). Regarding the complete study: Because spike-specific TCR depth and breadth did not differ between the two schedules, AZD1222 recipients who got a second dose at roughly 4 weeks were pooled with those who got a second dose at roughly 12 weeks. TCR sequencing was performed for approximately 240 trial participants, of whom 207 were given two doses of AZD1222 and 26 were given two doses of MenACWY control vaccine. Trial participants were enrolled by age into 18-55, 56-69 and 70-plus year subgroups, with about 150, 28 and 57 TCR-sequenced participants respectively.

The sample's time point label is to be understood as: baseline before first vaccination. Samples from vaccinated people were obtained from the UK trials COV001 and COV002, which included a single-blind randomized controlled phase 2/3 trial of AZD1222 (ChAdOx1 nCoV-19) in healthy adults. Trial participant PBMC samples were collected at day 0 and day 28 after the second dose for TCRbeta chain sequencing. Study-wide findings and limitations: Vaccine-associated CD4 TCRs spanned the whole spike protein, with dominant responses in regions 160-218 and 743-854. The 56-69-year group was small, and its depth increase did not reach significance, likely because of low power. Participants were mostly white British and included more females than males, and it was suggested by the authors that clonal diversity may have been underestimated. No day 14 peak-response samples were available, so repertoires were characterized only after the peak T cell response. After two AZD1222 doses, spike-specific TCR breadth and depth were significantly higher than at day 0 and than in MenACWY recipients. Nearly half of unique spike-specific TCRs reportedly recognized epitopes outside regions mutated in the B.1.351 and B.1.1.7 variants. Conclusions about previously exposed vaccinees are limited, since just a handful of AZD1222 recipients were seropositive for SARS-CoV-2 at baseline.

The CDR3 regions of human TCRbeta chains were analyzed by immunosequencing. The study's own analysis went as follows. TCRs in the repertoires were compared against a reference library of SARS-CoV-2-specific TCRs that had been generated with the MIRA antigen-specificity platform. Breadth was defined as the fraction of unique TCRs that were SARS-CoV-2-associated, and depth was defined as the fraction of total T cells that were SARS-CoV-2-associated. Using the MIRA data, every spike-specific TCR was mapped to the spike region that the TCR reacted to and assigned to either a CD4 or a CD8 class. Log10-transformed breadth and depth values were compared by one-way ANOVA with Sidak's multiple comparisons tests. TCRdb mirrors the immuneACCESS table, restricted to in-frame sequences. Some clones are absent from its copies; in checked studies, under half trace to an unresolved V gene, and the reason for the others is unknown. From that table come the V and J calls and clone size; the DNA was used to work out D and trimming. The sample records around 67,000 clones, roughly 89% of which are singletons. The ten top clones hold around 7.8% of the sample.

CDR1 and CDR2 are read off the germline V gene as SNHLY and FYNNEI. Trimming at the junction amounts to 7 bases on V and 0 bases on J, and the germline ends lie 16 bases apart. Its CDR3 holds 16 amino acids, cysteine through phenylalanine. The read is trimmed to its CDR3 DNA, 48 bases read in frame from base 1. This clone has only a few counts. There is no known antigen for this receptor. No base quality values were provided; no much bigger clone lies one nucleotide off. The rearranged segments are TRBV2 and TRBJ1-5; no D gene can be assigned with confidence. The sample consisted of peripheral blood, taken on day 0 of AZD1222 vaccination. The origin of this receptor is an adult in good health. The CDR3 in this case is CASTLGGINSNQPQHF. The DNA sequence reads TGTGCCAGCACTCTCGGAGGGATTAATAGCAATCAGCCCCAGCATTTT.